The source of this TCR beta chain is a study of tumor-infiltrating lymphocytes in primary liver carcinoma. Study background: Surgical resection was the treatment these patients received for primary liver carcinoma. Samples had roughly 3.65 to 8 million productive TCRbeta reads, comparable between tissue types.

This CDR3 region has 14 residues. Germline V CDR1 and CDR2: ENHRY, SYGVKD. Concerning this clonotype: Its antigen is still unknown. A read error may explain this, as a much larger clone is one base away.

Blood RNA originated from unsorted whole blood, with germline DNA additionally extracted. Sampling before surgery obtained about 4 milliliters of peripheral blood. Total RNA (approximately 500 ng) served as template for TCR beta cDNA synthesis primed by a constant-region primer. Three-round nested multiplex PCR performed with slightly modified ARM-PCR produced the TCR beta libraries. In the first two PCR rounds, TRBV1-TRBV30 forward primers were paired with a C-beta reverse primer, and each round lasted roughly 9 cycles. TCRdb re-derived calls from the multiplex PCR reads in MiXCR, one entry per CDR3 protein. Among 150,000 to 200,000 distinct CDR3 sequences listed, less than 75% were seen once. Study-wide results and caveats: Compared with tumor region pairs, tumor-adjacent and tumor-blood pairs overlapped less.

The chain has TRBV10-3 and TRBJ2-2, with 8 bases fitting TRBD1. The receptor was derived from an older woman with primary liver carcinoma and hepatitis B virus infection. Material for sequencing was peripheral blood. The CDR3 sequence: CVIRVQGDTGELFF. The CDR3 nucleotides read TGTGTCATCAGGGTACAGGGGGACACCGGGGAGCTGTTTTTT.